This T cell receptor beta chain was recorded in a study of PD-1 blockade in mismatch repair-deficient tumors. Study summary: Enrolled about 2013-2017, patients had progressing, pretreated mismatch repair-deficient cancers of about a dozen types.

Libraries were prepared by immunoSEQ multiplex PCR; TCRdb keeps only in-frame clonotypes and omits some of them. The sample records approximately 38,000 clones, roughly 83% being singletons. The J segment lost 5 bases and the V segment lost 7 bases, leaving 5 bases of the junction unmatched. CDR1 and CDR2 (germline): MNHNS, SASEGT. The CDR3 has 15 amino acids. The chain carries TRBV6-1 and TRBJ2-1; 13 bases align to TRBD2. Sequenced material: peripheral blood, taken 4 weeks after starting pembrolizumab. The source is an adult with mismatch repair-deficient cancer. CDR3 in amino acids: CASTRTSGSHNEQFF. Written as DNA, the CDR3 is TGTGCCAGCACTAGGACTAGCGGGAGTCACAATGAGCAGTTCTTC.